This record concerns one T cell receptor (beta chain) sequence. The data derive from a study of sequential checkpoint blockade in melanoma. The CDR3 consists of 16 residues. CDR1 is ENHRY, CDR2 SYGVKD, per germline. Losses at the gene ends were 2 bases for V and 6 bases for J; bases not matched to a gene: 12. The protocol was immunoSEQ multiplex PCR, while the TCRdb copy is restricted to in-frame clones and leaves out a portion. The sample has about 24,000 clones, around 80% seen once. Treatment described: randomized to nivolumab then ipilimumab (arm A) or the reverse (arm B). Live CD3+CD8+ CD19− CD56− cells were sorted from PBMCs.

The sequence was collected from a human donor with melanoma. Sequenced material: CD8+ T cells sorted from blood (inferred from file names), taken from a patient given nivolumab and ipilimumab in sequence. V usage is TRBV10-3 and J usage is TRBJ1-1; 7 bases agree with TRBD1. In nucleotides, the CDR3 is TGTGCCATCAGTGAGAAAAAGGGCACAGGGGTGTCTGAAGCTTTCTTT. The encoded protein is CAISEKKGTGVSEAFF.